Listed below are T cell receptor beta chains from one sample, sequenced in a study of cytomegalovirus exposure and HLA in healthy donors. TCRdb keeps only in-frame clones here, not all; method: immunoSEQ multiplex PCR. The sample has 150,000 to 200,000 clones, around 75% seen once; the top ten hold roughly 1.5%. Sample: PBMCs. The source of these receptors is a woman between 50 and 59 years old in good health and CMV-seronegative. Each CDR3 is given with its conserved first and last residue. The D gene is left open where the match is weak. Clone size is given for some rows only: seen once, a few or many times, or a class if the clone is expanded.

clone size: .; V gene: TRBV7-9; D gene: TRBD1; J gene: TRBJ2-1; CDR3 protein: CASSWHGTGNNEQFF; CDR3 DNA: TGTGCCAGCAGCTGGCACGGGACAGGGAACAATGAGCAGTTCTTC
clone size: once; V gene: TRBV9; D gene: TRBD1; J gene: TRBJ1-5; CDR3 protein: CASSVGTGFNQPQHF; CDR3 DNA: TGTGCCAGCAGCGTCGGGACAGGGTTCAATCAGCCCCAGCATTTT
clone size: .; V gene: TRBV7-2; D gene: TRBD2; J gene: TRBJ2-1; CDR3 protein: CASSLDLAGGGEQFF; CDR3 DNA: TGTGCCAGCAGCTTAGATTTAGCGGGAGGGGGTGAGCAGTTCTTC
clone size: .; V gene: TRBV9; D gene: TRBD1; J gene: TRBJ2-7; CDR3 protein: CASSGTGGGYEQYF; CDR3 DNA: TGTGCCAGCAGCGGAACAGGGGGCGGATACGAGCAGTACTTC
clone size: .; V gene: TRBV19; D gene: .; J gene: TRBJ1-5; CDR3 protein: CASTRRGGREPQHF; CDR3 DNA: TGTGCCAGTACGAGGCGGGGGGGTCGGGAGCCCCAGCATTTT
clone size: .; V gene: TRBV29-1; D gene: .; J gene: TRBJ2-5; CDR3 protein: CSVEPRGGETQYF; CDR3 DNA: TGCAGCGTTGAACCGCGGGGTGGAGAGACCCAGTACTTC
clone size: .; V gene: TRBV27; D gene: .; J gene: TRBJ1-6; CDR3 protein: CASSSFWGGNSPLHF; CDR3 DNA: TGTGCCAGCAGTTCGTTCTGGGGCGGTAATTCACCCCTCCACTTT
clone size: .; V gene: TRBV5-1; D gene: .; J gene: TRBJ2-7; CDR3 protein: CASSLVRGGGNEQYF; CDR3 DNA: TGCGCCAGCAGCTTGGTTAGGGGGGGAGGCAACGAGCAGTACTTC
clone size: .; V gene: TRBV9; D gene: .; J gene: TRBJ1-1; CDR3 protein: CASSGLSPSAEAFF; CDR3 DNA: TGTGCCAGCAGCGGCCTATCACCCTCGGCTGAAGCTTTCTTT
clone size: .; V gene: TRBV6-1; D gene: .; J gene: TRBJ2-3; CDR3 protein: CASSPGWADTQYF; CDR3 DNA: TGTGCCAGCAGCCCGGGATGGGCAGATACGCAGTATTTT
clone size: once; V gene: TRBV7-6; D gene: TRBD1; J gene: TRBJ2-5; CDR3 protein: CASSGTGYQETQYF; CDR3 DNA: TGTGCCAGCAGCGGGACAGGGTACCAAGAGACCCAGTACTTC
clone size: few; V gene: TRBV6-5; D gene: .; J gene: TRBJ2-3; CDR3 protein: CASGLADTQYF; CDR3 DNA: TGTGCCAGCGGGCTCGCAGATACGCAGTATTTT
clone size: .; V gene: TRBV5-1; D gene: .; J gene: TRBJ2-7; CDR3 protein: CASRLGVTGTYEQYF; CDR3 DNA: TGCGCCAGCAGGCTAGGGGTAACCGGAACCTACGAGCAGTACTTC
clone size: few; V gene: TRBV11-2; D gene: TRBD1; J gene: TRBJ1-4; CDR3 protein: CASSFIGQGDEKLFF; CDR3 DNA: TGTGCCAGCAGCTTTATTGGACAGGGCGATGAAAAACTGTTTTTT
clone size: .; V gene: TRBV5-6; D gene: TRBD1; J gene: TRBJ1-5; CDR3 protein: CASSFLDRGGNQPQHF; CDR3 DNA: TGTGCCAGCAGCTTCCTAGACAGGGGCGGCAATCAGCCCCAGCATTTT
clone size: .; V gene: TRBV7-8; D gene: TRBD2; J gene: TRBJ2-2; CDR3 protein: CASSSEFSGKLGNTGELFF; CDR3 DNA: TGTGCCAGCAGCTCCGAGTTTAGCGGGAAGTTAGGGAACACCGGGGAGCTGTTTTTT
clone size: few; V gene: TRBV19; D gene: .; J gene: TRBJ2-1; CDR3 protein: CASSITARRNEQFF; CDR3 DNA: TGTGCCAGTAGTATTACGGCTAGGCGCAATGAGCAGTTCTTC
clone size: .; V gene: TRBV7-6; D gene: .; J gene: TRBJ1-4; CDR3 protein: CASSFVRAANEKLFF; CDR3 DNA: TGTGCCAGCAGCTTTGTCAGGGCTGCTAATGAAAAACTGTTTTTT
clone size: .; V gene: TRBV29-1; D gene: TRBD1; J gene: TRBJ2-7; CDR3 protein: CSVGQGNEQYF; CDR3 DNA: TGCAGCGTCGGACAGGGCAACGAGCAGTACTTC
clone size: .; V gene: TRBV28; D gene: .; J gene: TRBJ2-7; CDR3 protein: CASSLRGYEQYF; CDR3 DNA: TGTGCCAGCAGTCTTCGAGGCTACGAGCAGTACTTC
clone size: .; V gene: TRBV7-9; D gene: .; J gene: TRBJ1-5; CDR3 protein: CASSQGRGDSNQPQHF; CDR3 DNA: TGTGCCAGCAGCCAAGGCAGGGGCGATAGCAATCAGCCCCAGCATTTT
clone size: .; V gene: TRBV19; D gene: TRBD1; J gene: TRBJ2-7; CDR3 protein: CASSRKQGGEQYF; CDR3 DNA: TGTGCCAGTAGTCGTAAACAGGGGGGTGAGCAGTACTTC
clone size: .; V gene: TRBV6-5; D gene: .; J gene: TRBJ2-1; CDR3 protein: CASSYSRPGSYNEQFF; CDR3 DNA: TGTGCCAGCAGTTACTCGAGGCCCGGCTCCTACAATGAGCAGTTCTTC
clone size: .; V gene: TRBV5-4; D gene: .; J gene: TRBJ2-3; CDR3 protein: CASSQDRAGSADTQYF; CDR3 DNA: TGCGCCAGCAGCCAAGATAGAGCGGGTTCCGCAGATACGCAGTATTTT
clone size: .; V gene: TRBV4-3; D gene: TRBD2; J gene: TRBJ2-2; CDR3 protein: CASKPGGDTGELFF; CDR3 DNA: TGCGCCAGCAAACCGGGAGGCGACACCGGGGAGCTGTTTTTT
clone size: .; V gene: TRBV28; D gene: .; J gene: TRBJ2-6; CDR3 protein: CASGTRDTTRPGANVLTF; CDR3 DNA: TGTGCCAGCGGGACCCGGGACACAACTCGGCCTGGGGCCAACGTCCTGACTTTC
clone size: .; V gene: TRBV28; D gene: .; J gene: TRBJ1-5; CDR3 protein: CASSLGGGKGAQHF; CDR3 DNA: TGTGCCAGCAGTTTAGGGGGCGGCAAGGGGGCCCAGCATTTT
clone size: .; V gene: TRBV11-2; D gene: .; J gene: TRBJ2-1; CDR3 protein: CASSANLYRQFF; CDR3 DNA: TGTGCCAGCAGCGCTAACTTGTACCGACAGTTCTTC
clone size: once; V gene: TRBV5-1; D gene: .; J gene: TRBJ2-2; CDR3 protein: CASSSGGELFF; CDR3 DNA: TGCGCCAGCAGCTCGGGCGGGGAGCTGTTTTTT
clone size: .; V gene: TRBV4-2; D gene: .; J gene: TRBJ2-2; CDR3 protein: CASSQEDLNTGELFF; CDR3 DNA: TGTGCCAGCAGCCAAGAGGACTTGAACACCGGGGAGCTGTTTTTT
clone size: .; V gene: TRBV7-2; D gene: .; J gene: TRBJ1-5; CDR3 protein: CASSRGQNVNQPQHF; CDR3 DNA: TGTGCCAGCAGCCGTGGACAGAACGTCAATCAGCCCCAGCATTTT
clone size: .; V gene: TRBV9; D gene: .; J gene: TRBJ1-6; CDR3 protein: CASSARASPLHF; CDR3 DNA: TGTGCCAGCAGCGCCCGAGCTTCACCCCTCCACTTT
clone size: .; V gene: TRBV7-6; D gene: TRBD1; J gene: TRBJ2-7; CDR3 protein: CASSTRPRGQGGRGYEQYF; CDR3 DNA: TGTGCCAGCAGCACCAGACCGCGGGGACAGGGGGGACGTGGCTACGAGCAGTACTTC
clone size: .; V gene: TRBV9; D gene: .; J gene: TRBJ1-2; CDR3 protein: CASNSRGIGAPSNYGYTF; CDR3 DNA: TGTGCCAGCAACTCAAGGGGGATAGGGGCCCCATCTAACTATGGCTACACCTTC
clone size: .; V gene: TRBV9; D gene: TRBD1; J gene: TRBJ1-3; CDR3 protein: CASSASGTGRDTIYF; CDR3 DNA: TGTGCCAGCAGCGCCTCCGGGACAGGGCGGGACACCATATATTTT
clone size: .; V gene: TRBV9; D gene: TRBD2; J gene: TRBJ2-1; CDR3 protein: CASSEPTSGGDNEQFF; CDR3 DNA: TGTGCCAGCAGCGAACCAACTAGCGGGGGGGACAATGAGCAGTTCTTC
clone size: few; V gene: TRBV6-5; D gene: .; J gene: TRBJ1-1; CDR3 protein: CASSYLGGMASEAFF; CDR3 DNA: TGTGCCAGCAGTTACCTCGGGGGGATGGCTTCGGAAGCTTTCTTT
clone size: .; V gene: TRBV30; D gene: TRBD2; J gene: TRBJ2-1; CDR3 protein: CAWSARAGGIEQFF; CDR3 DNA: TGTGCCTGGAGTGCCCGAGCGGGAGGTATTGAGCAGTTCTTC
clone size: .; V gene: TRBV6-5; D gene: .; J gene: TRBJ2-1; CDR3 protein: CASSYYKLVANNEQFF; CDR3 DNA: TGTGCCAGCAGTTACTATAAACTAGTTGCGAACAATGAGCAGTTCTTC
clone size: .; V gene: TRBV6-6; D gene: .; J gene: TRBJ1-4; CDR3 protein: CASSPAGGTNEKLFF; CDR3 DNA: TGTGCCAGCAGTCCGGCGGGGGGAACTAATGAAAAACTGTTTTTT
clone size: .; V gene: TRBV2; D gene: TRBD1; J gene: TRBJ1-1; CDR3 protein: CASRPGMGQGNTAAFF; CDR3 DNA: TGTGCCAGCAGACCGGGAATGGGACAGGGGAACACTGCAGCTTTCTTT
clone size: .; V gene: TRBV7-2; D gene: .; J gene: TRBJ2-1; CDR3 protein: CASSLYPGSYNEQFF; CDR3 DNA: TGTGCCAGCAGCTTATACCCAGGATCCTACAATGAGCAGTTCTTC
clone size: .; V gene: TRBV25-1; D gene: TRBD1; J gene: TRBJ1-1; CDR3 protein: CASSDYRGNTEAFF; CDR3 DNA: TGTGCCAGCAGTGACTACAGGGGGAACACTGAAGCTTTCTTT
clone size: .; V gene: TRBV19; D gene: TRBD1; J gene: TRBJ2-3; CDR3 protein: CASSIDRSGGTGLYF; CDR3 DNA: TGTGCCAGTAGTATAGATCGATCGGGCGGGACAGGTCTATATTTT
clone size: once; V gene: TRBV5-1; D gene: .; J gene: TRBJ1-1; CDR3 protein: CASKLSVNTEAFF; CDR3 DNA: TGCGCCAGCAAACTCTCGGTGAACACTGAAGCTTTCTTT